The sequence of this T cell receptor (beta chain) was determined in a study of regulatory T cells in long-lasting Graves disease. Comment on this clonotype: What it binds is not known.

Documented time point: newly diagnosed GD, antithyroid drugs for less than 3 months. Researchers made the TCR library from RNA that was extracted from PBMCs. Study-level points and caveats: Persistent disease was characterized by preferential usage of TRBV28, TRBJ1-2 and TRBJ2-5. Newly diagnosed Graves' patients exceeded persistent ones in TCR diversity.

Unmatched junction bases numbered 9, after V lost 2 bases and J lost 5 bases. Germline assignment: CDR1 DFQATT and CDR2 SNEGSKA (reference sequence). This CDR3 comprises 14 residues. Through Arm-PCR of CDR3 regions and iRepertoire HTBI primers, TCR beta libraries were built. A single record per CDR3 protein comes from TCRdb applying MiXCR to the multiplex PCR reads. The sample includes fewer than 650,000 distinct CDR3 sequences, roughly a sixth of them seen just once. The same sample was also used in a study of T cells in Graves' hyperthyroidism and ophthalmopathy. That publication notes: Peripheral blood also featured most of the thyroid clonotypes expanded above 0.001.

This TCR came from a man between 18 and 29 years old with Graves disease. The chain carries TRBV20-1 and TRBJ2-7; TRBD1 aligns across 7 bases. The input for sequencing was peripheral blood mononuclear cells (PBMCs), taken at new diagnosis, from a patient treated with antithyroid drugs. The CDR3 loop is CSARKRTGPDEQYF. DNA for the CDR3: TGCAGTGCTAGAAAACGGACAGGTCCAGACGAGCAGTACTTC.